The entry below describes one T cell receptor beta chain. Its antigen is not known. The source of the sample is a study of T-cell memory formation after mild COVID-19. Study-wide background: In these data, TCR clusters were largely donor specific. General study points: Some SARS-CoV-2-responding clones were already detected in memory before infection. Clones contracting over day 15 to 85 were CD4/CD8 balanced, with later expanders leaning CD4+. CD4+ clones that contracted lay mainly in CM and EM; CD8+ ones lay in EMRA.

Via MiXCR, TCRdb re-called the 5' RACE reads, giving one row per CDR3 protein. Of fewer than 75,000 distinct CDR3 sequences listed, over 9% are singletons. The V and J ends lost 6 bases and 2 bases respectively, with 11 bases between them. This CDR3 has 14 residues. The germline gives CDR1 SGHTA, CDR2 FQGNSA. This TCR was recovered from a man between 18 and 35 years old who had mild COVID-19 (a few samples of this study predate the infection). Cell type and time point are not known. V is TRBV7-2 and J is TRBJ1-5; D may be TRBD1 (5 bases). Sequencing was done on a sample of PBMCs or a T cell subset sorted from them (not recorded which). The CDR3 DNA reads as TGTGCCAGCAGTCCAGGGCGAGGCAATCAGCCCCAGCATTTT. Its protein is CASSPGRGNQPQHF.